The sequence of this T cell receptor (beta chain) was determined in a study of OX40 agonist ivuxolimab in advanced cancers. Study-level background: Dose-escalation patients were diagnosed with hepatocellular carcinoma, melanoma, renal cell cancer or head and neck cancer.

Patients with a history of autoimmune disease or on systemic immunosuppression were excluded. The repertoire was sequenced with immunoSEQ multiplex PCR; TCRdb's copy has only in-frame clones and lacks some. The data show approximately 96,000 clones, about 90% seen once. Sample: CD4+ or CD8+ T cells sorted from blood, taken in a trial of the OX40 agonist ivuxolimab. This sequence originates from an adult with an advanced solid tumor such as melanoma, head and neck, liver or kidney cancer.

This chain's CDR3 is CASSQDWGREADTQYF. In nucleotides, the CDR3 is TGCGCCAGCAGCCAAGATTGGGGGCGGGAAGCAGATACGCAGTATTTT. V is TRBV4-1 and J is TRBJ2-3; D is possibly TRBD1 or TRBD2 (6 bases each). The V end lost 0 bases, the J end lost 4 bases, and 14 bases lay between the germline ends. Germline assignment: CDR1 MGHRA and CDR2 YSYEKL. CDR3 length equals 16 residues.